The T cell receptor beta chain described here comes from a study of regulatory T cells in long-lasting Graves disease. To make TCR beta libraries, researchers used iRepertoire HTBI primers and Arm-PCR of CDR3 regions. MiXCR, run by TCRdb on the multiplex PCR reads, gives a single entry per CDR3 protein. The sample includes roughly 500,000 distinct CDR3 sequences, more than 10% of them seen just once. There are many counts of this clonotype. The V end was cut by 5 bases, the J end by 6 bases, with 20 bases between. The CDR3 sequence is 15 residues long. Germline values: CDR1 SGHAT, CDR2 FQNNGV. The time point is: newly diagnosed GD, antithyroid drugs for less than 3 months. Researchers made the TCR library from RNA that was extracted from PBMCs. The same data also went into a second study, on T cells in Graves' hyperthyroidism and ophthalmopathy.

The source was peripheral blood mononuclear cells (PBMCs), collected at new diagnosis, from a patient treated with antithyroid drugs. V usage is TRBV11-2 and J usage is TRBJ2-7, with D maybe TRBD2 (6 bases). The receptor was isolated from a woman in her twenties or thirties with Graves disease. CDR3 region: CASSPTPGLTAEQYF. The CDR3 DNA follows: TGTGCCAGCAGCCCTACCCCGGGACTGACAGCCGAGCAGTACTTC.